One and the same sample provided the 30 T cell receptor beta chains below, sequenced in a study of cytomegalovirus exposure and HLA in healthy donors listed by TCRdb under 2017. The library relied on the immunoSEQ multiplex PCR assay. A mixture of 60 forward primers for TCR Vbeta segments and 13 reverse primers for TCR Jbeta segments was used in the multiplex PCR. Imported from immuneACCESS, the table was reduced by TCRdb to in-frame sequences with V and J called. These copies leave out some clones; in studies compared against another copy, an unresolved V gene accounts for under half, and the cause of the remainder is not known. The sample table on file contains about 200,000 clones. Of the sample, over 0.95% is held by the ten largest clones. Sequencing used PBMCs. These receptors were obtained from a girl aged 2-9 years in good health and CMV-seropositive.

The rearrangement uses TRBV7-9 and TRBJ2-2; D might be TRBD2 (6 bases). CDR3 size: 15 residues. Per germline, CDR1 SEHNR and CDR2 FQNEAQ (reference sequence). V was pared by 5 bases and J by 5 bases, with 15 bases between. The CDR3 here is CASSAPGVGTGELFF. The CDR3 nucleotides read TGTGCCAGCAGCGCCCCGGGAGTAGGGACCGGGGAGCTGTTTTTT.

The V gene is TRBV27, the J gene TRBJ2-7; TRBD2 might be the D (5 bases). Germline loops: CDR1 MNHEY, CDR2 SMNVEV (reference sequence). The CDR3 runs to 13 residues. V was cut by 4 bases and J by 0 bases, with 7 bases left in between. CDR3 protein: CASSSRDSYEQYF. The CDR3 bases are TGTGCCAGCAGTTCCCGGGACTCCTACGAGCAGTACTTC.

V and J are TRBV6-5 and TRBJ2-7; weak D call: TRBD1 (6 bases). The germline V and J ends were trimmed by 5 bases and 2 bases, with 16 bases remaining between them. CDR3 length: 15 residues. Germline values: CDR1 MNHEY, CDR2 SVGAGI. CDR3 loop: CASSTQGWETYEQYF. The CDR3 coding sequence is TGTGCCAGCAGTACTCAGGGGTGGGAAACCTACGAGCAGTACTTC.

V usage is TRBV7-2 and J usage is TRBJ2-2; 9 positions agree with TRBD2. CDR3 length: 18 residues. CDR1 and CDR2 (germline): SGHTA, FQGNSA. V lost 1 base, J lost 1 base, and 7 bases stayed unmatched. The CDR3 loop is CASSLVAGGPGNTGELFF. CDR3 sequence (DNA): TGTGCCAGCAGCTTAGTCGCGGGAGGGCCTGGGAACACCGGGGAGCTGTTTTTT.

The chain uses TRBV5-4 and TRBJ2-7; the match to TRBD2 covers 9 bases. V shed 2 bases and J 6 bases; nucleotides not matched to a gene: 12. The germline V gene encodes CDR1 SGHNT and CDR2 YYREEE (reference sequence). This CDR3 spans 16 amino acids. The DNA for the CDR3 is TGTGCCAGCAGCTTCTTGGCGGGAGGGAGGGAAATCGAGCAGTACTTC. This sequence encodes CASSFLAGGREIEQYF.

This CDR3 is CASSPREAETQYF. CDR3 in DNA: TGTGCCAGCTCACCTCGCGAAGCGGAGACCCAGTACTTC. The J gene is TRBJ2-5, the V gene TRBV18; no clear D gene. The CDR3 loop spans 13 amino acids. From germline, CDR1 is KGHSH and CDR2 LQKENI. V was shortened by 3 bases and J by 5 bases, with 10 bases between the two germline ends.

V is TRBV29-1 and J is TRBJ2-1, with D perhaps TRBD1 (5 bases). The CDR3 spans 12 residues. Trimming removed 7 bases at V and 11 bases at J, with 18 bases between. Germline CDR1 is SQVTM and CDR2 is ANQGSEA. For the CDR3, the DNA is TGCAGCGGGCTGGTTTGGGGCGGCAAGCAGTTCTTC. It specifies CSGLVWGGKQFF.

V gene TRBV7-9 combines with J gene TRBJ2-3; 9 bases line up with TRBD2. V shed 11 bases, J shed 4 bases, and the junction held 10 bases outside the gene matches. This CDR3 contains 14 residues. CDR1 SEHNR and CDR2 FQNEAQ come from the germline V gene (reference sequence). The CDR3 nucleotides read TGTGCCGCGGTTGGCGGGAGGGCCCCAGATACGCAGTATTTT. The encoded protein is CAAVGGRAPDTQYF.

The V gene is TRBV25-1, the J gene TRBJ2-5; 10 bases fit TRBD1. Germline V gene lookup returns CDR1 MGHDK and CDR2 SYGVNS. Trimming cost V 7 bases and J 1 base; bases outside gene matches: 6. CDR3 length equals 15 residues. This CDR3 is CASTRQGARQETQYF. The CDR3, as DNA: TGTGCCAGCACCCGACAGGGGGCGCGCCAAGAGACCCAGTACTTC.

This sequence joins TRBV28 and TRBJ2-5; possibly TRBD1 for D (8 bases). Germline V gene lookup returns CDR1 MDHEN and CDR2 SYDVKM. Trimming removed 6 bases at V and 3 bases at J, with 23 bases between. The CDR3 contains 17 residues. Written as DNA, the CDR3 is TGTGCCAGCAGAGGACAGGGTATTGTGCTAGCGGAAGAGACCCAGTACTTC. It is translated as CASRGQGIVLAEETQYF.

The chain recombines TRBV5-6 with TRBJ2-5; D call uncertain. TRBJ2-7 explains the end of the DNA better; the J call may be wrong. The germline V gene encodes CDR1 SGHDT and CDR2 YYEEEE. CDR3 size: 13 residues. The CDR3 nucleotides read TGTGCCAGCAGCTTTGAGGCGTTCTACGAGCAGTACTTC. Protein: CASSFEAFYEQYF.

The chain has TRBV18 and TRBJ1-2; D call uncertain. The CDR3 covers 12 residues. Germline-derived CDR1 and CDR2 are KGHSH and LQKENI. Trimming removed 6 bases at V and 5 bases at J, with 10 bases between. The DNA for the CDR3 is TGTGCCAGCTCCCCCTCCCCTTATGGCTACACCTTC. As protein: CASSPSPYGYTF.

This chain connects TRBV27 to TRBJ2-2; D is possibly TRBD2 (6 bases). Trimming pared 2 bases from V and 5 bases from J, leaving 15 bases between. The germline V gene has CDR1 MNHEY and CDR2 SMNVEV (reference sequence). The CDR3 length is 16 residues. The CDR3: CASSLPGLHETGELFF. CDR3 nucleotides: TGTGCCAGCAGTTTACCGGGACTGCATGAGACCGGGGAGCTGTTTTTT.

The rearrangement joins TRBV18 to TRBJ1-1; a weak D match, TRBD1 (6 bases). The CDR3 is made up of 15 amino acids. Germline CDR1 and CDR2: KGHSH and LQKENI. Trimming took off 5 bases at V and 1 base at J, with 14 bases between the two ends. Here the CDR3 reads CASSGVGQQNTEAFF. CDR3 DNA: TGTGCCAGCTCAGGTGTTGGACAGCAGAACACTGAAGCTTTCTTT.

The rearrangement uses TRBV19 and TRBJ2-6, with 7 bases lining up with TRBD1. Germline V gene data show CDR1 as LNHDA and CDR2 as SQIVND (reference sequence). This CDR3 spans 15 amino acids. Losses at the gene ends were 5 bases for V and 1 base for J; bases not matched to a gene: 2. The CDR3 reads CASSVQGSGANVLTF. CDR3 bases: TGTGCCAGTAGTGTACAGGGGTCTGGGGCCAACGTCCTGACTTTC.

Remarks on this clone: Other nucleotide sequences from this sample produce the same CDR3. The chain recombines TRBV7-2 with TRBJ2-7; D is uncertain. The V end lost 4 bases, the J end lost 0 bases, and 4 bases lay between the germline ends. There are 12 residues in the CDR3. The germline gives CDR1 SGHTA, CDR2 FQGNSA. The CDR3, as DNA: TGTGCCAGCAGCTCCTCCTCCTACGAGCAGTACTTC. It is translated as CASSSSSYEQYF.

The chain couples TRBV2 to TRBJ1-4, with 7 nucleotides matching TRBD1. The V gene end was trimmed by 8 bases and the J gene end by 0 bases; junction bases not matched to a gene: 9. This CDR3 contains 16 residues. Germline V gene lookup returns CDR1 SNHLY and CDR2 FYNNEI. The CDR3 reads CASGVDRPATNEKLFF. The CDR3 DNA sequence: TGTGCCAGCGGTGTGGACAGGCCAGCAACTAATGAAAAACTGTTTTTT.

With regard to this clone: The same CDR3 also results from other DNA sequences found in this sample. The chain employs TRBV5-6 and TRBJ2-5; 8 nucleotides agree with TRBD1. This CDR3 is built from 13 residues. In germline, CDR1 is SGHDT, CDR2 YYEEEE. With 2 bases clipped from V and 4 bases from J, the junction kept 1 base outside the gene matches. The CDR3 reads CASSLQGGETQYF. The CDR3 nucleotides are TGTGCCAGCAGCTTACAGGGGGGAGAGACCCAGTACTTC. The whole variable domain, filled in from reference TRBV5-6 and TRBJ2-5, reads DAGVTQSPTHLIKTRGQQVTLRCSPKSGHDTVSWYQQALGQGPQFIFQYYEEEERQRGNFPDRFSGHQFPNYSSELNVNALLLGDSALYLCASSLQGGETQYFGPGTRLLVL.

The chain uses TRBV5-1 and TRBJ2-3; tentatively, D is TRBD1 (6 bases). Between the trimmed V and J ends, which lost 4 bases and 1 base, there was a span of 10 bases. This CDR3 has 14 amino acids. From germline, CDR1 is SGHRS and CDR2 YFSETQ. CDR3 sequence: CASSSRTGTDTQYF. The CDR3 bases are TGCGCCAGCAGCAGCCGGACAGGCACAGATACGCAGTATTTT.

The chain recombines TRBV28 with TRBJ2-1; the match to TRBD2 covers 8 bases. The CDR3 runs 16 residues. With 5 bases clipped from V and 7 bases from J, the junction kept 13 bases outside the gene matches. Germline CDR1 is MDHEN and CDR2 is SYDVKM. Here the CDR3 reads CASSQSGGLEGNEQFF. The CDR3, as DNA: TGTGCCAGCAGTCAAAGCGGGGGTCTAGAAGGAAATGAGCAGTTCTTC.

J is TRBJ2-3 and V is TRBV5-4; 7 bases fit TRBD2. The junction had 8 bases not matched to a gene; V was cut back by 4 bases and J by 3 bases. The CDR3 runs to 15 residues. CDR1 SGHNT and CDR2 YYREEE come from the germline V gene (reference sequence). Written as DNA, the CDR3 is TGTGCCAGCAGCCCGCGGGCTAGCGGTACAGATACGCAGTATTTT. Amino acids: CASSPRASGTDTQYF.

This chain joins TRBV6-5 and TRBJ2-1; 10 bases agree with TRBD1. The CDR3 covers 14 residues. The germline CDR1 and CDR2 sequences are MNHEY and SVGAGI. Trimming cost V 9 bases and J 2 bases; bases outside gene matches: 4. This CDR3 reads CASTGTGAYNEQFF. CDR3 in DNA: TGTGCCAGTACCGGGACAGGGGCCTACAATGAGCAGTTCTTC.

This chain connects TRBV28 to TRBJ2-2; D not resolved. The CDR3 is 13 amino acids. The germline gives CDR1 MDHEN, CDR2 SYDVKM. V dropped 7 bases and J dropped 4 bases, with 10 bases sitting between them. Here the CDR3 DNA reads TGTGCCAGCATTCGTGGAGCCACCGGGGAGCTGTTTTTT. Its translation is CASIRGATGELFF.

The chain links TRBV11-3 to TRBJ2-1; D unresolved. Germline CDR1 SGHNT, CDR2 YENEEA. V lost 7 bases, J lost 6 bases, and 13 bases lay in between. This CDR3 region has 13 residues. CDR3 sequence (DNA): TGTGCCAGCACCCCTAAATCGGGCAATGAGCAGTTCTTC. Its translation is CASTPKSGNEQFF.

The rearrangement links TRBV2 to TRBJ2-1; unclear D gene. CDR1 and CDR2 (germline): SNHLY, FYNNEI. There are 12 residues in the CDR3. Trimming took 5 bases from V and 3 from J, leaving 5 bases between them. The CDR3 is CASSTNYNEQFF. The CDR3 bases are TGTGCCAGCAGTACTAACTACAATGAGCAGTTCTTC.

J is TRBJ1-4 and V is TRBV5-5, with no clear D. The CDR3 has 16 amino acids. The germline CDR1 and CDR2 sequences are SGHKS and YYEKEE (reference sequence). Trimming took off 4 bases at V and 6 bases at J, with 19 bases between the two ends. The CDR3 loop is CASSPLLGGWDEKLFF. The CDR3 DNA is TGTGCCAGCAGCCCGTTGCTCGGAGGGTGGGATGAAAAACTGTTTTTT. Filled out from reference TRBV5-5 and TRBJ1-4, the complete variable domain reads DAGVTQSPTHLIKTRGQQVTLRCSPISGHKSVSWYQQVLGQGPQFIFQYYEKEERGRGNFPDRFSARQFPNYSSELNVNALLLGDSALYLCASSPLLGGWDEKLFFGSGTQLSVL.

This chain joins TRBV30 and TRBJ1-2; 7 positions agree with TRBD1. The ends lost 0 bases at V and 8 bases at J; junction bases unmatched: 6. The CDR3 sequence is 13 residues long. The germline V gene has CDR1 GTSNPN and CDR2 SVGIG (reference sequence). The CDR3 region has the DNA TGTGCCTGGAGTGTCCAGACAGGGAGGGGCTACACCTTC. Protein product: CAWSVQTGRGYTF.

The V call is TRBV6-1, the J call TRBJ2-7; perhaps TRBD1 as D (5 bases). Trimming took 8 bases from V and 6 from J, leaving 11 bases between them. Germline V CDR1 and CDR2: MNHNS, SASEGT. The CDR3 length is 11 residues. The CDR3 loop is CASVVGAEQYF. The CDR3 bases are TGTGCCAGCGTAGTAGGGGCCGAGCAGTACTTC.

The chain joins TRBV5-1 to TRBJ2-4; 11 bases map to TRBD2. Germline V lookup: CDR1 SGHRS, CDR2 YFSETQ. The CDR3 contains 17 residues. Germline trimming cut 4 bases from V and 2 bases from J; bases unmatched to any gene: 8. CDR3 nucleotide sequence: TGCGCCAGCAGCCAAACCACTAGCGGGAGTCCCAAAAACATTCAGTACTTC. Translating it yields CASSQTTSGSPKNIQYF.

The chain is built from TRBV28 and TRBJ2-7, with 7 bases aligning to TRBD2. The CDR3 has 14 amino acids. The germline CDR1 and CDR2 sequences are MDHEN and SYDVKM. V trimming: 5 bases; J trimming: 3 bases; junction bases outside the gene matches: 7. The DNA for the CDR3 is TGTGCCAGCAGTCCGGGACTACGAAACTACGAGCAGTACTTC. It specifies CASSPGLRNYEQYF.